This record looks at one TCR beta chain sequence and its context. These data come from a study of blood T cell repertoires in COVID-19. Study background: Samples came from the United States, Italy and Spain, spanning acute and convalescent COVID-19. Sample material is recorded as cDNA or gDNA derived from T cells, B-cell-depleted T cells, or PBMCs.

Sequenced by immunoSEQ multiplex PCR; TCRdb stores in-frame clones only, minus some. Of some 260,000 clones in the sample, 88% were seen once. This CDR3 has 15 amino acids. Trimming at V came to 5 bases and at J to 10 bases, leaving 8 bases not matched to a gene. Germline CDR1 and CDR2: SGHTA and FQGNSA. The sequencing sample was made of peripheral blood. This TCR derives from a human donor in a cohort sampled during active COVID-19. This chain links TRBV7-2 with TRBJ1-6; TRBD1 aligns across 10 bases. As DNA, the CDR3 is TGTGCCAGCAGCGCAGGACAGGGGGACGGATCACCCCTCCACTTT. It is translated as CASSAGQGDGSPLHF.